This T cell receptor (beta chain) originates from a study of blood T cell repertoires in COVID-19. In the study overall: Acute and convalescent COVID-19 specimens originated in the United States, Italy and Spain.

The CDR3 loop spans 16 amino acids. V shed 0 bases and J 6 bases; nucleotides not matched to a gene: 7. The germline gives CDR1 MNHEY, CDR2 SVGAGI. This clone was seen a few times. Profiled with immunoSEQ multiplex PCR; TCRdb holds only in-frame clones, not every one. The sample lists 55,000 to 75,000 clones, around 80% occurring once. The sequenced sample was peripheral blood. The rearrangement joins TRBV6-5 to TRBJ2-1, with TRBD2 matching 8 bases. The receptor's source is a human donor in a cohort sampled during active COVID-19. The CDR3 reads CASSYSKAGEGNEQFF. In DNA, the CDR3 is TGTGCCAGCAGTTACTCTAAAGCGGGAGAAGGCAATGAGCAGTTCTTC.